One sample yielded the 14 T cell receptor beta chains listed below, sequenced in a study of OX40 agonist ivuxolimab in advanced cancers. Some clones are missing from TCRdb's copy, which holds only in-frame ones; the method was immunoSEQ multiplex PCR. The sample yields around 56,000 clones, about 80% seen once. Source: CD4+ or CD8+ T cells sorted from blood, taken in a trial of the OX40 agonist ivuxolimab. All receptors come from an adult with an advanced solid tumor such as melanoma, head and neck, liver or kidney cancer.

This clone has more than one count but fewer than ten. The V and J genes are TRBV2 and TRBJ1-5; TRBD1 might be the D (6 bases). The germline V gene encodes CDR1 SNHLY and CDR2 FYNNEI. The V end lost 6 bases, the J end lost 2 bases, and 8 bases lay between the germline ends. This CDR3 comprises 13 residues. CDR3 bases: TGTGCCAGCAGATCAGGGGGCAATCAGCCCCAGCATTTT. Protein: CASRSGGNQPQHF.

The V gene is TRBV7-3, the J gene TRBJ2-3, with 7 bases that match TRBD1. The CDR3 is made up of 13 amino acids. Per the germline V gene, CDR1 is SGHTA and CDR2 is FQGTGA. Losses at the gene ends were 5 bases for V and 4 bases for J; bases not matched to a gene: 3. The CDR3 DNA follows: TGTGCCAGCAGCCCGACAGGGTCAGATACGCAGTATTTT. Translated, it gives CASSPTGSDTQYF.

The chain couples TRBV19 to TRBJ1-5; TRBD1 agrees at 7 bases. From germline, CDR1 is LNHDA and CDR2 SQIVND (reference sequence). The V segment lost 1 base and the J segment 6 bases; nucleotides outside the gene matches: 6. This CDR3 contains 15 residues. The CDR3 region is CASSIGAGGGQPQHF. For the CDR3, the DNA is TGTGCCAGTAGTATAGGGGCAGGGGGTGGTCAGCCCCAGCATTTT.

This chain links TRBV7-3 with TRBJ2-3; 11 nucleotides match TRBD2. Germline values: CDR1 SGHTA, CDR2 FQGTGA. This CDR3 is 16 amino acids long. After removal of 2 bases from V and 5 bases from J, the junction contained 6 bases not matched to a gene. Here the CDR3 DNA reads TGTGCCAGCAGCTTATTAGCGGGGGGGCTGAGAGATACGCAGTATTTT. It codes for CASSLLAGGLRDTQYF.

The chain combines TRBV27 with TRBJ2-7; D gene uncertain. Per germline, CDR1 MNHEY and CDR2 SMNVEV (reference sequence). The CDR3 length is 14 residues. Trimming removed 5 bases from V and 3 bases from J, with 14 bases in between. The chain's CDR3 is CASSKSSRVYEQYF. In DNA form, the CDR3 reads TGTGCCAGCAGTAAATCGTCCCGGGTCTACGAGCAGTACTTC.

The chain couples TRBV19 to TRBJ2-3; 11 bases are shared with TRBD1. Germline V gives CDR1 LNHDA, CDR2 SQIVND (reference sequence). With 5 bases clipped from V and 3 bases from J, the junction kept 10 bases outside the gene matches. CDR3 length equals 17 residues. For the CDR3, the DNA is TGTGCCAGTAGTTTCGGACAGGGGGCTTTGCATACAGATACGCAGTATTTT. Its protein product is CASSFGQGALHTDTQYF.

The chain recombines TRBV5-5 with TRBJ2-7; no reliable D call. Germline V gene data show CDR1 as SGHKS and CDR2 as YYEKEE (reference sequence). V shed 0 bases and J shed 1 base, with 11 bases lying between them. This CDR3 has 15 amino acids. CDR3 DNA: TGTGCCAGCAGCTTGGATCAGTCCACTTCCTACGAGCAGTACTTC. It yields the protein CASSLDQSTSYEQYF.

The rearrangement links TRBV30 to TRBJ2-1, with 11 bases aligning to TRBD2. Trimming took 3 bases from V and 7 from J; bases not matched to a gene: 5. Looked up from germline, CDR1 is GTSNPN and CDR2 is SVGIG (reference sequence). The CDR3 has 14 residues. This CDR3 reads CAWRMLAGGNEQFF. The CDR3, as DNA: TGTGCCTGGAGGATGCTAGCGGGAGGTAATGAGCAGTTCTTC.

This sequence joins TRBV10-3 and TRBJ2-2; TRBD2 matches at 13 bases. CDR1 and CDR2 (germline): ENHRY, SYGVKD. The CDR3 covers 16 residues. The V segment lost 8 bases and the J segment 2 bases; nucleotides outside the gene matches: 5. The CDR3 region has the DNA TGTGCCATCCTCCGGACTAGCGGGAGCAACACCGGGGAGCTGTTTTTT. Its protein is CAILRTSGSNTGELFF.

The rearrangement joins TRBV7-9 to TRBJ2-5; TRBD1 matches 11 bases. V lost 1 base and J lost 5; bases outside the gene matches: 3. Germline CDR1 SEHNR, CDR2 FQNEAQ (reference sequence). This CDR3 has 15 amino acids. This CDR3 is CASSLGTGGIETQYF. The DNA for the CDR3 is TGTGCCAGCAGCTTAGGGACAGGGGGCATCGAGACCCAGTACTTC.

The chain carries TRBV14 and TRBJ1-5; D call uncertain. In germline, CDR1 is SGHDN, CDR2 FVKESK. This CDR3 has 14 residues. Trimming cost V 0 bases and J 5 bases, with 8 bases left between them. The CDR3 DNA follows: TGTGCCAGCAGCCAAGATTTAGGAGATCAGCCCCAGCATTTT. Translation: CASSQDLGDQPQHF.

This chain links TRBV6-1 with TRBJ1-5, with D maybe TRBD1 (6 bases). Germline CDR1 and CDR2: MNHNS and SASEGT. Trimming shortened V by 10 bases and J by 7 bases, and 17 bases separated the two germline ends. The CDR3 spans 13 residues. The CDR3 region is CATSQGIEQPQHF. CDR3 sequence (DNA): TGTGCCACCTCCCAGGGGATCGAGCAGCCCCAGCATTTT.

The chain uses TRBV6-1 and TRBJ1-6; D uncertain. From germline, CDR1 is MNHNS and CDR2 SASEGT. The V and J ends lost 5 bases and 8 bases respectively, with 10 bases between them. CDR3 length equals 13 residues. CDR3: CASSLGRDSPLHF. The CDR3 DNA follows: TGTGCCAGCAGTCTAGGGAGGGATTCACCCCTCCACTTT.

CDR3 bases: TGCGCCAGCAGCCAGTACAGGGGGCTTAGTGAAAAACTGTTTTTT. It yields the protein CASSQYRGLSEKLFF. The V gene is TRBV4-1, the J gene TRBJ1-4; 9 bases fit TRBD1. The CDR3 extends over 15 amino acids. V gave up 3 bases and J gave up 7 bases; unmatched junction bases: 6. The germline CDR1 and CDR2 sequences are MGHRA and YSYEKL.